One sample yielded the 8 T cell receptor beta chains listed below, sequenced in a study of cytomegalovirus exposure and HLA in healthy donors. The PCR made use of 60 Vbeta and 13 Jbeta primers. Clones were sequenced by immunoSEQ multiplex PCR, and TCRdb holds only the in-frame ones, with some missing. The repertoire holds around 180,000 clones, with approximately 85% as singletons. The specimen sequenced was PBMCs. Receptors originate from a girl between 5 and 17 years old in good health and CMV-seropositive.

This clone has a handful of counts. The rearrangement uses TRBV5-4 and TRBJ2-3, with TRBD1 as a possible D gene (6 bases). Trimming cost V 0 bases and J 4 bases, with 15 bases left between them. Germline V gives CDR1 SGHNT, CDR2 YYREEE (reference sequence). This CDR3 has 16 amino acids. The CDR3 loop is CASSLVGRGSSDTQYF. DNA of the CDR3: TGTGCCAGCAGCTTGGTTGGCAGGGGTAGCTCAGATACGCAGTATTTT.

The V and J genes are TRBV9 and TRBJ1-1; the match to TRBD1 covers 8 bases. With V trimmed by 4 bases and J by 1 base, 6 bases remained unmatched. CDR1 SGDLS and CDR2 YYNGEE come from the germline V gene. This CDR3 spans 15 amino acids. The CDR3 DNA is TGTGCCAGCAGCATGAGGGGACAGGAGAACACTGAAGCTTTCTTT. Translating it yields CASSMRGQENTEAFF.

V and J are TRBV19 and TRBJ1-1, with TRBD1 as a possible D gene (5 bases). V was cut by 7 bases and J by 0 bases, with 9 bases left in between. Germline CDR1 is LNHDA and CDR2 is SQIVND (reference sequence). This CDR3 contains 13 residues. The CDR3: CASIREMNTEAFF. In DNA, the CDR3 is TGTGCCAGTATCAGGGAAATGAACACTGAAGCTTTCTTT. Full variable domain (missing parts from reference TRBV19 and TRBJ1-1): DGGITQSPKYLFRKEGQNVTLSCEQNLNHDAMYWYRQDPGQGLRLIYYSQIVNDFQKGDIAEGYSVSREKKESFPLTVTSAQKNPTAFYLCASIREMNTEAFFGQGTRLTVV.

The chain carries TRBV5-6 and TRBJ2-2, with 12 positions matching TRBD1. V was pared by 3 bases and J by 0 bases, with 6 bases of the junction left unmatched. The CDR3 is 18 amino acids. The germline V gene encodes CDR1 SGHDT and CDR2 YYEEEE. The CDR3 nucleotides are TGTGCCAGCAGCTACCGGGACAGGGGGCGGGCGAACACCGGGGAGCTGTTTTTT. This codes for CASSYRDRGRANTGELFF.

This sequence joins TRBV6-5 and TRBJ1-6; TRBD1 is a possible D gene (6 bases). The CDR3 has 15 residues. From germline, CDR1 is MNHEY and CDR2 SVGAGI. Trimming took 6 bases from V and 11 from J, leaving 20 bases between them. The DNA of the CDR3 is TGTGCCAGCAGCAGCCCGGACAGCGGGGGAGCACCCCTCCACTTT. It yields the protein CASSSPDSGGAPLHF.

The chain carries TRBV29-1 and TRBJ2-7, with a tentative D call TRBD2 (6 bases). Germline V gene sequence: CDR1 SQVTM, CDR2 ANQGSEA. The CDR3 totals 11 residues. Trimming removed 8 bases at V and 4 bases at J, with 12 bases between. CDR3 bases: TGCAGCTCGGGGGATTCTTACGAGCAGTACTTC. This codes for CSSGDSYEQYF.

CDR3: CASSRTGMNTEAFF. In nucleotides, the CDR3 is TGTGCCAGCTCAAGGACAGGAATGAACACTGAAGCTTTCTTT. The gene calls are TRBV18 and TRBJ1-1; 7 positions agree with TRBD1. The V segment lost 5 bases and the J segment 0 bases; nucleotides outside the gene matches: 3. This CDR3 has 14 residues. Germline V gene sequence: CDR1 KGHSH, CDR2 LQKENI.

The V call is TRBV6-4, the J call TRBJ1-2; D is perhaps TRBD1 (6 bases). The CDR3 length is 13 residues. The V gene lost 2 bases and the J gene lost 8 bases, with 12 bases spanning the gap. Germline values: CDR1 MRHNA, CDR2 SNTAGT. Here the CDR3 reads CASSDDRLKGYTF. Here the CDR3 DNA reads TGTGCCAGCAGTGACGACAGGCTCAAAGGCTACACCTTC.